This T cell receptor beta chain was captured in a study of monozygotic twins with cystic fibrosis. Study-wide points: No link emerged between shared CDR3 counts and age, concordance or severity. In 13 of 16 pairs, V gene usage was closest to the co-twin's.

The protocol was immunoSEQ multiplex PCR, while the TCRdb copy is restricted to in-frame clones and leaves out a portion. The sample yields around 34,000 clones, about 92% seen once. The CDR3 spans 16 residues. The V segment lost 2 bases and the J segment 4 bases; nucleotides outside the gene matches: 6. CDR1 and CDR2 from the germline V gene are MNHEY and SVGAGI. To note about this clone: Antigen specificity is unknown.

This rearrangement joins TRBV6-5 to TRBJ2-5, with TRBD1 matching 11 bases. The sample taken for sequencing was blood. This TCR was recovered from a girl aged 2-15 years with cystic fibrosis. CDR3 region: CASSYASGTGGETQYF. The CDR3 DNA reads TGTGCCAGCAGTTACGCCTCCGGGACAGGGGGAGAGACCCAGTACTTC.